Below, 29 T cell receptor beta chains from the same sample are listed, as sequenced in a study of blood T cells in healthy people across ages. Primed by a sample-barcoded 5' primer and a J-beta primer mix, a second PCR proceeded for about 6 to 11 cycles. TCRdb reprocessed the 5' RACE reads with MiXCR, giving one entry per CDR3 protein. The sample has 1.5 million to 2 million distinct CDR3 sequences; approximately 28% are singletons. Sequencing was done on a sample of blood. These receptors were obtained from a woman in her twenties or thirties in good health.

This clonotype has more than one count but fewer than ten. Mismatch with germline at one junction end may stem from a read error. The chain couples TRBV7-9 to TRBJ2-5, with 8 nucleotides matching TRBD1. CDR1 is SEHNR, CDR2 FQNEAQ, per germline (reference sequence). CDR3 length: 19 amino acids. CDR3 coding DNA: TGTGCCGGCAGCTTACCGGGGACAGGAAGACATAACAAGCGGGAGACCCAGTACTTC. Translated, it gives CAGSLPGTGRHNKRETQYF. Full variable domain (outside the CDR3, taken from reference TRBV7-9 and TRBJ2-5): DTGVSQNPRHKITKRGQNVTFRCDPISEHNRLYWYRQTLGQGPEFLTYFQNEAQLEKSRLLSDRFSAERPKGSFSTLEIQRTEQGDSAMYLCAGSLPGTGRHNKRETQYFGPGTRLLVL.

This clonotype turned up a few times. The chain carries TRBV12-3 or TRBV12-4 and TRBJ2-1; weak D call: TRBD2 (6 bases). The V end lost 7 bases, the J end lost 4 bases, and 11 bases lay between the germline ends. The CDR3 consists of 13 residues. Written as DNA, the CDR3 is TGTGCCAGCATGCGGGGACTTTACAATGAGCAGTTCTTC. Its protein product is CASMRGLYNEQFF.

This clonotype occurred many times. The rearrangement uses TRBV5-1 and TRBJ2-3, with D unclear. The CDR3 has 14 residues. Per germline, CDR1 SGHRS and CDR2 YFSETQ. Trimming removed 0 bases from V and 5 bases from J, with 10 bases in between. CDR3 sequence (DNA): TGCGCCAGCAGCTTGGCCGGATCGGGAGATACGCAGTATTTT. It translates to CASSLAGSGDTQYF. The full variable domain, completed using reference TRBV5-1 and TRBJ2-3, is KAGVTQTPRYLIKTRGQQVTLSCSPISGHRSVSWYQQTPGQGLQFLFEYFSETQRNKGNFPGRFSGRQFSNSRSEMNVSTLELGDSALYLCASSLAGSGDTQYFGPGTRLTVL.

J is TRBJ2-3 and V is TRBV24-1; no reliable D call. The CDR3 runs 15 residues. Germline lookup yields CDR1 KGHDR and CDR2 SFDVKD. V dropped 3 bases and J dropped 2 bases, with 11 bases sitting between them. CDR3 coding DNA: TGTGCCACCAGTGATCCCCAAAACCCCACAGATACGCAGTATTTT. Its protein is CATSDPQNPTDTQYF.

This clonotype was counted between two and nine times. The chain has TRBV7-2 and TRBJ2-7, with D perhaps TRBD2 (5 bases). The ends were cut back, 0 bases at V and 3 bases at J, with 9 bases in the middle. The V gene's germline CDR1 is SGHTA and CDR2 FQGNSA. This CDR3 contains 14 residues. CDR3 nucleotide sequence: TGTGCCAGCAGCTTAGCTGAGGGCCTCTACGAGCAGTACTTC. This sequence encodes CASSLAEGLYEQYF.

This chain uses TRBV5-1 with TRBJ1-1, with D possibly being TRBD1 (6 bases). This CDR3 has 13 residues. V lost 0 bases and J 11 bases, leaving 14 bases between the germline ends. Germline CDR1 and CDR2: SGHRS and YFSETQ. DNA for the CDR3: TGCGCCAGCAGCTTGGCCGTGGGGGCGCGGGCTTTCTTT. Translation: CASSLAVGARAFF.

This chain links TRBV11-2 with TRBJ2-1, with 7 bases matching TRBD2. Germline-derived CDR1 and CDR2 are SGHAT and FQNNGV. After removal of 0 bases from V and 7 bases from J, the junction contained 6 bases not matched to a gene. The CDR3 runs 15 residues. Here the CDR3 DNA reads TGTGCCAGCAGCTTAGACGGCGGGAGCGATAATGAGCAGTTCTTC. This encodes CASSLDGGSDNEQFF.

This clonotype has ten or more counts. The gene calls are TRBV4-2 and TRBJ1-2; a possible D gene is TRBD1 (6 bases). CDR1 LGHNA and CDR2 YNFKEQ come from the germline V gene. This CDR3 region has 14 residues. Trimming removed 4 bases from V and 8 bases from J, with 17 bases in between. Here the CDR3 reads CASSPQGGLEGYTF. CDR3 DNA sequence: TGTGCCAGCAGCCCCCAAGGGGGGTTGGAGGGCTACACCTTC.

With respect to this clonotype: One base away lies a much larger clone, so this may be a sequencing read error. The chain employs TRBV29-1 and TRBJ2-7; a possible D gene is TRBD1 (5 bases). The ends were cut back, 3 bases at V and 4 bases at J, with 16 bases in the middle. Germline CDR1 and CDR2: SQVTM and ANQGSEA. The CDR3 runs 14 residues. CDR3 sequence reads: CSVEEPHQGYEQYF. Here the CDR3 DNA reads TGCAGCGTTGAGGAGCCACACCAGGGTTACGAGCAGTACTTC.

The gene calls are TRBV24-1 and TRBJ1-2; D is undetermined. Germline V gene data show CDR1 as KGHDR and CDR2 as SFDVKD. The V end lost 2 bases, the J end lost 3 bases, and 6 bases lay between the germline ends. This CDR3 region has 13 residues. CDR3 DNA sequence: TGTGCCACCAGTGATTCCCGTTACTATGGCTACACCTTC. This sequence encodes CATSDSRYYGYTF.

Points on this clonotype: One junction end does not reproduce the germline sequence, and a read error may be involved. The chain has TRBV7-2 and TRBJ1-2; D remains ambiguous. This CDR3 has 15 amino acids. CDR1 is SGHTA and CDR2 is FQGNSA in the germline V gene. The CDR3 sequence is CASSLSSGTRYGCTF. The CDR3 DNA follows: TGTGCCAGCAGCTTGTCATCTGGCACGCGTTATGGCTGCACCTTC.

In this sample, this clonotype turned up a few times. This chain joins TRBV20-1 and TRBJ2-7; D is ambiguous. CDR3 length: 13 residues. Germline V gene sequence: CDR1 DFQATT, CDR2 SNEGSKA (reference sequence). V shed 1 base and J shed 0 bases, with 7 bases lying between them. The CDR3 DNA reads TGCAGTGCTAGAGTCTCCCCCTCCTACGAGCAGTACTTC. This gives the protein CSARVSPSYEQYF.

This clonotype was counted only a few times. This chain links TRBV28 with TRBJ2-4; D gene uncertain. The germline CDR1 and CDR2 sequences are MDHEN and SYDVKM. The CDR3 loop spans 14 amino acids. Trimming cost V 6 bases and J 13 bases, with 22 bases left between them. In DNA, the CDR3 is TGTGCCAGCAGCACACAACTACATGGGCCCTACCAGTACTTC. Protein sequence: CASSTQLHGPYQYF.

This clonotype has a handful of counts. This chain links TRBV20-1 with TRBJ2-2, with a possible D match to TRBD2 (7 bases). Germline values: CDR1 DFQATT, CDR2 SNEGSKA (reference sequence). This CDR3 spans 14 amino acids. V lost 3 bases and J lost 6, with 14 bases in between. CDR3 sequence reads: CSASRTGGPGELFF. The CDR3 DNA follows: TGCAGTGCTAGTAGGACGGGGGGCCCCGGGGAGCTGTTTTTT.

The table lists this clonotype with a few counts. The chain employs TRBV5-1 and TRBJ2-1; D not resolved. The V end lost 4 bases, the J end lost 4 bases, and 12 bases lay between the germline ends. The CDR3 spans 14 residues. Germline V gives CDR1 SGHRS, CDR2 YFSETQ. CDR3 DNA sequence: TGCGCCAGCAGCCTCGGAGAAGGATACAATGAGCAGTTCTTC. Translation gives CASSLGEGYNEQFF. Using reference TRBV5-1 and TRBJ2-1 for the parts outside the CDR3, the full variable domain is KAGVTQTPRYLIKTRGQQVTLSCSPISGHRSVSWYQQTPGQGLQFLFEYFSETQRNKGNFPGRFSGRQFSNSRSEMNVSTLELGDSALYLCASSLGEGYNEQFFGPGTRLTVL.

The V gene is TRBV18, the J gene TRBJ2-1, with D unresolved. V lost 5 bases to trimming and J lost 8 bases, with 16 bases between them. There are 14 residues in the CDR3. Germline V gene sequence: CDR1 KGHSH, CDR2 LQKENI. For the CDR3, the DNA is TGTGCCAGCTCATCTCGAAGTGCCGGAGATGAGCAGTTCTTC. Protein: CASSSRSAGDEQFF.

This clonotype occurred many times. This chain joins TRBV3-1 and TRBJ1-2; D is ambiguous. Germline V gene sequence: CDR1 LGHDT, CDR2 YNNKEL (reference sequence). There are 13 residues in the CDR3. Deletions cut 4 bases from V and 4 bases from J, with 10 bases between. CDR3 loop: CASSPRDLYGYTF. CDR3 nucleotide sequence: TGTGCCAGCAGCCCCAGAGATCTCTATGGCTACACCTTC. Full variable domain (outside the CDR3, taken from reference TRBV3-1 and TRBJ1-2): DTAVSQTPKYLVTQMGNDKSIKCEQNLGHDTMYWYKQDSKKFLKIMFSYNNKELIINETVPNRFSPKSPDKAHLNLHINSLELGDSAVYFCASSPRDLYGYTFGSGTRLTVV.

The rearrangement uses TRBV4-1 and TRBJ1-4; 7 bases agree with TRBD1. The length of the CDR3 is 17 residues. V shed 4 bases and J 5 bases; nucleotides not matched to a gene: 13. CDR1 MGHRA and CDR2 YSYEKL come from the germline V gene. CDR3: CASSPEDRNYGNEKLFF. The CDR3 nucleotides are TGCGCCAGCAGCCCAGAGGACAGGAATTATGGGAATGAAAAACTGTTTTTT.

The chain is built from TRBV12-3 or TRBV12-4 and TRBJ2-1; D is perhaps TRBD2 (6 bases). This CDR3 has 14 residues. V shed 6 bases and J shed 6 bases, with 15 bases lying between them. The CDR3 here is CASSPWTTLNEQFF. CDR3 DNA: TGTGCCAGCAGCCCGTGGACTACACTCAATGAGCAGTTCTTC.

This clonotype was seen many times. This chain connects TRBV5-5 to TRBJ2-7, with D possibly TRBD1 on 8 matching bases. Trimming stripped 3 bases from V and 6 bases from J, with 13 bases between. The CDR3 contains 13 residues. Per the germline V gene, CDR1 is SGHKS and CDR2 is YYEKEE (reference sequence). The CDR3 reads CASSWGGTGEQYF. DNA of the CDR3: TGTGCCAGCAGCTGGGGAGGGACAGGCGAGCAGTACTTC.

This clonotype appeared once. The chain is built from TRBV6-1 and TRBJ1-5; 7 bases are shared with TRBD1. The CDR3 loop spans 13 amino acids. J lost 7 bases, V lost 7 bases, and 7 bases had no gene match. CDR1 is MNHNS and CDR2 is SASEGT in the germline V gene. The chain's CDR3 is CASNEQQGQPQHF. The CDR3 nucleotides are TGTGCCAGCAACGAGCAACAGGGGCAGCCCCAGCATTTT.

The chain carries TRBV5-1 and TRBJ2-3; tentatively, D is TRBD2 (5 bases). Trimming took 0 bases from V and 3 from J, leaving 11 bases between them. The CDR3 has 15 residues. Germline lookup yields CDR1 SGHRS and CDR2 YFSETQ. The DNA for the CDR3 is TGCGCCAGCAGCTTGGTTGCGGGTTTAACAGATACGCAGTATTTT. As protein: CASSLVAGLTDTQYF.

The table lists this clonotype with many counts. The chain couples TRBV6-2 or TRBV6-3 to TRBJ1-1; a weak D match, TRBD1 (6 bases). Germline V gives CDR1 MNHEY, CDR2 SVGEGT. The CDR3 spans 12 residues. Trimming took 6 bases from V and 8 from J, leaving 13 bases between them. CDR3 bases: TGTGCCAGCAGCTACACAGGGCCAGAAGCTTTCTTT. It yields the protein CASSYTGPEAFF.

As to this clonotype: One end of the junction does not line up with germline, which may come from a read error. This CDR3 reads CDSSSRVFYEQYF. In nucleotides, the CDR3 is TGTGACAGCAGCTCGCGGGTTTTCTACGAGCAGTACTTC. The chain has TRBV11-2 and TRBJ2-7, with D tentatively TRBD2 (5 bases). In germline, CDR1 is SGHAT, CDR2 FQNNGV. CDR3 length: 13 amino acids.

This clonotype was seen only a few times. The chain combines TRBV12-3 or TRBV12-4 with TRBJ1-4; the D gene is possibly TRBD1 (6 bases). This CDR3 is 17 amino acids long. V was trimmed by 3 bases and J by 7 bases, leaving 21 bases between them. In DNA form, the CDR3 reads TGTGCCAGCAGTTTTGACGAGTTTGGAGGGGGAAGTGAAAAACTGTTTTTT. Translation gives CASSFDEFGGGSEKLFF.

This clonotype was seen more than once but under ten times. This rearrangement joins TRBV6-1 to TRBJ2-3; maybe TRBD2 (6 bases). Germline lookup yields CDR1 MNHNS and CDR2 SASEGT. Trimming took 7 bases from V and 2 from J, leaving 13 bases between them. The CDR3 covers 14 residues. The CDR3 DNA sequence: TGTGCCAGCAACCCGGACTACAACACAGATACGCAGTATTTT. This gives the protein CASNPDYNTDTQYF.

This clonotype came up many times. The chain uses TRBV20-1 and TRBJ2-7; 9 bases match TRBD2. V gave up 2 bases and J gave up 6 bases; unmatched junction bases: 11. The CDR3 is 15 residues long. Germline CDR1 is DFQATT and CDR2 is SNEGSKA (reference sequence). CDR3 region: CSARTGSSGSSEQYF. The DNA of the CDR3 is TGCAGTGCTAGAACGGGGAGTAGCGGGAGTAGCGAGCAGTACTTC.

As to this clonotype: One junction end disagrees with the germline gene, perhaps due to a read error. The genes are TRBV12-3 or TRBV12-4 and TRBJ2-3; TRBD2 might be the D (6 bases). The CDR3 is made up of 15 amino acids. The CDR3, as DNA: TGTGCCAGCAGTTTAGAAGGAGGGAGTAGAGATGCGCAGTATTTT. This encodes CASSLEGGSRDAQYF.

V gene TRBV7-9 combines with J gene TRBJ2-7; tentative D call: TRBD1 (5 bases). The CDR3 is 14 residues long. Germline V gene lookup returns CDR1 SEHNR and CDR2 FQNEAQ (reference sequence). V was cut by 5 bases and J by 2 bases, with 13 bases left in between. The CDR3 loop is CASSRSQVAYEQYF. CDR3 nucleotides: TGTGCCAGCAGCCGATCACAGGTGGCCTACGAGCAGTACTTC.